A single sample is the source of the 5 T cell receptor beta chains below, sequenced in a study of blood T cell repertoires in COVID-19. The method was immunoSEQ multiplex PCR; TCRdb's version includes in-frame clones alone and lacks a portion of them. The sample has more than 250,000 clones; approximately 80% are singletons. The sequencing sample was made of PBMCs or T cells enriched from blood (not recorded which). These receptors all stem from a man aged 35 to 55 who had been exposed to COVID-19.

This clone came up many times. The CDR3 loop is CAIRADKGYTF. As DNA, the CDR3 is TGTGCCATCAGGGCAGACAAGGGCTACACCTTC. The V and J genes are TRBV10-3 and TRBJ1-2; D unresolved. CDR3 length: 11 residues. Per the germline V gene, CDR1 is ENHRY and CDR2 is SYGVKD. V was trimmed by 6 bases and J by 8 bases, leaving 10 bases between them.

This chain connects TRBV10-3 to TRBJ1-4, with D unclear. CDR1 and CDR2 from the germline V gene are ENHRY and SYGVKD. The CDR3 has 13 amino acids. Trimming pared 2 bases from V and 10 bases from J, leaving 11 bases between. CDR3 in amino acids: CAISEGREGKLFF. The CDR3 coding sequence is TGTGCCATCAGTGAGGGGCGCGAAGGAAAACTGTTTTTT.

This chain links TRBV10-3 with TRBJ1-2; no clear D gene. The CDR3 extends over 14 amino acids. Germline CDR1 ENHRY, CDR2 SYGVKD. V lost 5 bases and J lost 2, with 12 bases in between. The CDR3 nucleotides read TGTGCCATCAGTTTGGGCAGATCGAACTATGGCTACACCTTC. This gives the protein CAISLGRSNYGYTF.

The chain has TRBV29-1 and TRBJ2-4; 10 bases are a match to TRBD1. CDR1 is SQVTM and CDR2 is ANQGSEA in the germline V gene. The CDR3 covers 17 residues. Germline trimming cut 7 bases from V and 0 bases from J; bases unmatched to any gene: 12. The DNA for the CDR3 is TGCAGCGGGCCGGGGACAGGGGAACCGAAAGCCAAAAACATTCAGTACTTC. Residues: CSGPGTGEPKAKNIQYF.

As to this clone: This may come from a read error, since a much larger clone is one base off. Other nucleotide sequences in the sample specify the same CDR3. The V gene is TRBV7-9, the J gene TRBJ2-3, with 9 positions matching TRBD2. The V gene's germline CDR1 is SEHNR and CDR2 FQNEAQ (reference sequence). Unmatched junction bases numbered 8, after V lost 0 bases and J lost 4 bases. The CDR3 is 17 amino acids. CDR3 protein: CASSLADRAGGPDTQYF. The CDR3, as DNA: TGTGCCAGCAGCTTAGCGGACCGGGCGGGGGGGCCAGATACGCAGTATTTT.